The rows below give T cell receptor beta chains drawn from one sample of a study of response to subunit inactivated influenza vaccine. TCRdb analysed the RT-PCR reads with MiXCR anew, one entry per CDR3 protein. The repertoire holds roughly 710,000 distinct CDR3 sequences, with around 15% as singletons. The sample here was PBMCs from blood, taken around 15 days before vaccination. These receptors came from a man in his forties or fifties who received an inactivated influenza vaccine. Both conserved end residues are part of each CDR3. The D gene is left open where the match is weak. Clone size appears in some rows only: once, few, many, or a class for an expanded clone.

CDR3 protein: CASSLAGAGTEAFF; CDR3 DNA: TGTGCCAGCAGTTTAGCAGGGGCTGGTACTGAAGCTTTCTTT; J gene: TRBJ1-1; V gene: TRBV12-3/TRBV12-4; D gene: .; clone size: many
CDR3 protein: CASSLDRDQETQYF; CDR3 DNA: TGTGCCAGCAGTTTGGACAGGGACCAAGAGACCCAGTACTTC; J gene: TRBJ2-5; V gene: TRBV6-2/TRBV6-3; D gene: TRBD1; clone size: few
CDR3 protein: CASSLVVQGASGYTF; CDR3 DNA: TGTGCCAGCAGCTTAGTGGTGCAGGGGGCTTCAGGCTACACCTTC; J gene: TRBJ1-2; V gene: TRBV7-2; D gene: TRBD1; clone size: many
CDR3 protein: CASRGRYTDTQYF; CDR3 DNA: TGTGCCAGCAGGGGACGATACACAGATACGCAGTATTTT; J gene: TRBJ2-3; V gene: TRBV12-3/TRBV12-4; D gene: .; clone size: few
CDR3 protein: CSGSWGMNTEAFF; CDR3 DNA: TGCAGCGGCAGCTGGGGCATGAACACTGAAGCTTTCTTT; J gene: TRBJ1-1; V gene: TRBV29-1; D gene: .; clone size: many
CDR3 protein: CSVGKWGRLSNEQFF; CDR3 DNA: TGCAGCGTTGGGAAATGGGGGCGCCTATCAAATGAGCAGTTCTTC; J gene: TRBJ2-1; V gene: TRBV29-1; D gene: .; clone size: .
CDR3 protein: CSAHREERYEQYF; CDR3 DNA: TGCAGTGCGCACCGGGAGGAGAGGTACGAGCAGTACTTC; J gene: TRBJ2-7; V gene: TRBV20-1; D gene: TRBD2; clone size: .
CDR3 protein: CASSPRGSTDTQYF; CDR3 DNA: TGTGCCAGCAGCCCCCGGGGGAGTACAGATACGCAGTATTTT; J gene: TRBJ2-3; V gene: TRBV9; D gene: .; clone size: many
CDR3 protein: CASSLGWTPGELFF; CDR3 DNA: TGTGCCAGCAGCTTAGGTTGGACCCCCGGGGAGCTGTTTTTT; J gene: TRBJ2-2; V gene: TRBV7-6; D gene: .; clone size: once
CDR3 protein: CASSFRPTGVGETQYF; CDR3 DNA: TGTGCCAGCAGCTTTAGGCCCACAGGAGTAGGAGAGACCCAGTACTTC; J gene: TRBJ2-5; V gene: TRBV7-9; D gene: .; clone size: few
CDR3 protein: CASSPDQVETQYF; CDR3 DNA: TGTGCCAGCAGCCCGGACCAGGTGGAGACCCAGTACTTC; J gene: TRBJ2-5; V gene: TRBV7-2; D gene: .; clone size: .
CDR3 protein: CASSLGTSGTKTQYF; CDR3 DNA: TGTGCCAGCAGTTTGGGGACTAGCGGGACTAAGACCCAGTACTTC; J gene: TRBJ2-5; V gene: TRBV27; D gene: TRBD2; clone size: many
CDR3 protein: CASSPRDGTYNEQFF; CDR3 DNA: TGTGCCAGCTCACCGAGGGACGGGACCTACAATGAGCAGTTCTTC; J gene: TRBJ2-1; V gene: TRBV18; D gene: .; clone size: many
CDR3 protein: CASSFGLVNYEQYF; CDR3 DNA: TGTGCCAGCAGTTTTGGGCTAGTTAATTACGAGCAGTACTTC; J gene: TRBJ2-7; V gene: TRBV12-3/TRBV12-4; D gene: .; clone size: .
CDR3 protein: CAWREQGASYNSPLHF; CDR3 DNA: TGTGCCTGGAGGGAACAGGGGGCATCCTATAATTCACCCCTCCACTTT; J gene: TRBJ1-6; V gene: TRBV30; D gene: TRBD1; clone size: few
CDR3 protein: CSARTGGRGETQYF; CDR3 DNA: TGCAGTGCTAGAACGGGAGGGCGGGGTGAGACCCAGTACTTC; J gene: TRBJ2-5; V gene: TRBV20-1; D gene: TRBD2; clone size: .
CDR3 protein: CASSSISYQPQHF; CDR3 DNA: TGTGCCAGCAGTTCCATCAGCTATCAGCCCCAGCATTTT; J gene: TRBJ1-5; V gene: TRBV6-2/TRBV6-3; D gene: .; clone size: .
CDR3 protein: CASSQEFLGVYEQYF; CDR3 DNA: TGCGCCAGCAGCCAAGAATTTTTGGGGGTTTACGAGCAGTACTTC; J gene: TRBJ2-7; V gene: TRBV4-3; D gene: .; clone size: few
CDR3 protein: CASSVAAGYEQYF; CDR3 DNA: TGTGCCAGCAGCGTAGCGGCGGGCTACGAGCAGTACTTC; J gene: TRBJ2-7; V gene: TRBV9; D gene: .; clone size: .
CDR3 protein: CASRGAYGNQPQHF; CDR3 DNA: TGTGCCTCCAGGGGGGCGTATGGCAATCAGCCCCAGCATTTT; J gene: TRBJ1-5; V gene: TRBV28; D gene: TRBD1; clone size: .
CDR3 protein: CASSPTGTYGYTF; CDR3 DNA: TGTGCCAGCAGTCCGACAGGGACCTATGGCTACACCTTC; J gene: TRBJ1-2; V gene: TRBV12-3/TRBV12-4; D gene: TRBD1; clone size: many
CDR3 protein: CASGRATDTQYF; CDR3 DNA: TGTGCCAGCGGGAGGGCAACAGATACGCAGTATTTT; J gene: TRBJ2-3; V gene: TRBV18; D gene: TRBD2; clone size: .
CDR3 protein: CASSLVSFNEQFF; CDR3 DNA: TGTGCCAGCAGTCTAGTTTCCTTCAATGAGCAGTTCTTC; J gene: TRBJ2-1; V gene: TRBV9; D gene: .; clone size: .
CDR3 protein: CASSPSGETFYEQYF; CDR3 DNA: TGTGCCAGCAGCCCCTCGGGGGAGACTTTCTACGAGCAGTACTTC; J gene: TRBJ2-7; V gene: TRBV7-9; D gene: .; clone size: few
CDR3 protein: CASSYSWRGYGNTIYF; CDR3 DNA: TGTGCCAGCAGTTACTCATGGCGCGGATATGGAAACACCATATATTTT; J gene: TRBJ1-3; V gene: TRBV6-5; D gene: .; clone size: .
CDR3 protein: CASSSAGLVGSPLHF; CDR3 DNA: TGTGCCAGCAGTTCCGCGGGACTGGTCGGTTCACCCCTCCACTTT; J gene: TRBJ1-6; V gene: TRBV12-3/TRBV12-4; D gene: .; clone size: .
CDR3 protein: CATAGGDRYNEQFF; CDR3 DNA: TGTGCCACCGCGGGGGGGGATCGCTACAATGAGCAGTTCTTC; J gene: TRBJ2-1; V gene: TRBV10-3; D gene: TRBD2; clone size: .
CDR3 protein: CASKLSWGPGTDTQYF; CDR3 DNA: TGCGCCAGCAAATTGAGTTGGGGGCCCGGTACAGATACGCAGTATTTT; J gene: TRBJ2-3; V gene: TRBV5-1; D gene: .; clone size: .
CDR3 protein: CASSPLRGRSYYEQYF; CDR3 DNA: TGTGCCAGCAGTCCCCTCAGGGGGCGATCCTACTACGAGCAGTACTTC; J gene: TRBJ2-7; V gene: TRBV6-1; D gene: TRBD1; clone size: .
CDR3 protein: CSARRIDTQYF; CDR3 DNA: TGCAGTGCTAGGAGGATAGATACGCAGTATTTT; J gene: TRBJ2-3; V gene: TRBV20-1; D gene: .; clone size: .
CDR3 protein: CASKTSGTPIFYEQYF; CDR3 DNA: TGTGCCAGCAAGACTAGCGGGACGCCGATATTCTACGAGCAGTACTTC; J gene: TRBJ2-7; V gene: TRBV12-3/TRBV12-4; D gene: TRBD2; clone size: few
CDR3 protein: CASSPGQGANSPLHF; CDR3 DNA: TGTGCCAGCTCACCCGGACAGGGGGCGAATTCACCCCTCCACTTT; J gene: TRBJ1-6; V gene: TRBV18; D gene: TRBD1; clone size: few
CDR3 protein: CASSKGPTEQFF; CDR3 DNA: TGCGCCAGCAGCAAGGGACCGACCGAGCAGTTCTTC; J gene: TRBJ2-1; V gene: TRBV5-1; D gene: .; clone size: few
CDR3 protein: CASTPGQRTDTQYF; CDR3 DNA: TGTGCCAGCACACCGGGACAGCGCACAGATACGCAGTATTTT; J gene: TRBJ2-3; V gene: TRBV12-3/TRBV12-4; D gene: TRBD1; clone size: few
CDR3 protein: CASRELAAYEQYF; CDR3 DNA: TGTGCCAGCAGGGAACTAGCAGCCTACGAGCAGTACTTC; J gene: TRBJ2-7; V gene: TRBV6-1; D gene: .; clone size: .
CDR3 protein: CASSLGQRGVLFF; CDR3 DNA: TGCGCCAGCAGCTTGGGCCAGCGGGGGGTGTTGTTCTTC; J gene: TRBJ2-1; V gene: TRBV5-1; D gene: TRBD2; clone size: many
CDR3 protein: CTSSLLATTETQYF; CDR3 DNA: TGTACCAGCAGTTTACTGGCCACTACCGAGACCCAGTACTTC; J gene: TRBJ2-5; V gene: TRBV12-3/TRBV12-4; D gene: .; clone size: .
CDR3 protein: CASSYIRGSFSSYNEQFF; CDR3 DNA: TGTGCCAGCAGTTATATTAGGGGGAGCTTCAGCTCCTACAATGAGCAGTTCTTC; J gene: TRBJ2-1; V gene: TRBV6-2/TRBV6-3; D gene: .; clone size: .
CDR3 protein: CASSLGDRGSGELFF; CDR3 DNA: TGTGCCAGCAGTTTAGGAGACAGGGGGTCCGGGGAGCTGTTTTTT; J gene: TRBJ2-2; V gene: TRBV12-3/TRBV12-4; D gene: TRBD1; clone size: few
CDR3 protein: CASSPGDRPYEQYF; CDR3 DNA: TGTGCCAGCAGTCCAGGGGACCGACCCTACGAGCAGTACTTC; J gene: TRBJ2-7; V gene: TRBV27; D gene: .; clone size: .
CDR3 protein: CASSSSEAAQETQYF; CDR3 DNA: TGTGCCAGCAGCTCCTCTGAGGCCGCCCAAGAGACCCAGTACTTC; J gene: TRBJ2-5; V gene: TRBV7-9; D gene: .; clone size: few
CDR3 protein: CASSPDSGRIYTQYF; CDR3 DNA: TGTGCCAGCAGTCCGGATAGCGGGAGGATCTATACGCAGTATTTT; J gene: TRBJ2-3; V gene: TRBV14; D gene: TRBD2; clone size: .
CDR3 protein: CASIGQAYYNEQFF; CDR3 DNA: TGTGCCAGCATAGGACAGGCCTACTACAATGAGCAGTTCTTC; J gene: TRBJ2-1; V gene: TRBV18; D gene: TRBD1; clone size: few
CDR3 protein: CSARGAGTSRVEAFF; CDR3 DNA: TGCAGTGCGCGTGGCGCAGGGACCTCTCGGGTTGAAGCTTTCTTT; J gene: TRBJ1-1; V gene: TRBV20-1; D gene: .; clone size: many
CDR3 protein: CSARTTSGGDDEQFF; CDR3 DNA: TGCAGTGCTAGAACGACTAGCGGGGGGGATGATGAGCAGTTCTTC; J gene: TRBJ2-1; V gene: TRBV20-1; D gene: TRBD2; clone size: few
CDR3 protein: CATSTTQGQLLNQPQHF; CDR3 DNA: TGTGCCACCAGCACCACACAAGGACAGCTACTAAATCAGCCCCAGCATTTT; J gene: TRBJ1-5; V gene: TRBV15; D gene: .; clone size: few
CDR3 protein: CASSFRGAVNNEQFF; CDR3 DNA: TGTGCCAGCAGCTTTAGAGGGGCGGTAAACAATGAGCAGTTCTTC; J gene: TRBJ2-1; V gene: TRBV7-2; D gene: .; clone size: .
CDR3 protein: CSAKQGLNQPQHF; CDR3 DNA: TGCAGCGCAAAACAGGGTCTGAATCAGCCCCAGCATTTT; J gene: TRBJ1-5; V gene: TRBV29-1; D gene: .; clone size: .
CDR3 protein: CASSLGGSPYGYTF; CDR3 DNA: TGTGCCAGCAGCTTAGGAGGGAGTCCCTATGGCTACACCTTC; J gene: TRBJ1-2; V gene: TRBV7-9; D gene: .; clone size: few
CDR3 protein: CASSLQDRVWTEAFF; CDR3 DNA: TGTGCCAGCAGCTTACAAGACAGGGTTTGGACTGAAGCTTTCTTT; J gene: TRBJ1-1; V gene: TRBV12-3/TRBV12-4; D gene: TRBD1; clone size: few
CDR3 protein: CSARLPGTGNAYEQYF; CDR3 DNA: TGCAGTGCTAGACTTCCCGGGACAGGGAATGCCTACGAGCAGTACTTC; J gene: TRBJ2-7; V gene: TRBV20-1; D gene: TRBD1; clone size: few
CDR3 protein: CASSSSGNMYSPLHF; CDR3 DNA: TGTGCCAGCAGCTCCTCAGGGAATATGTATTCACCCCTCCACTTT; J gene: TRBJ1-6; V gene: TRBV7-6; D gene: .; clone size: few
CDR3 protein: CASSYSSVIMNTEAFF; CDR3 DNA: TGTGCCAGCAGTTACTCCTCAGTGATCATGAACACTGAAGCTTTCTTT; J gene: TRBJ1-1; V gene: TRBV6-2/TRBV6-3; D gene: .; clone size: few
CDR3 protein: CASRLSRDNNANTEAFF; CDR3 DNA: TGTGCAAGTCGCTTATCCCGGGACAACAATGCGAACACTGAAGCTTTCTTT; J gene: TRBJ1-1; V gene: TRBV12-2; D gene: .; clone size: .
CDR3 protein: CASKEREQYF; CDR3 DNA: TGTGCCAGCAAGGAGAGGGAGCAGTACTTC; J gene: TRBJ2-7; V gene: TRBV28; D gene: .; clone size: .
CDR3 protein: CAWTDGGTPQETQYF; CDR3 DNA: TGTGCCTGGACCGACGGAGGGACACCTCAAGAGACCCAGTACTTC; J gene: TRBJ2-5; V gene: TRBV30; D gene: .; clone size: .
CDR3 protein: CASSLRVLQETQYF; CDR3 DNA: TGTGCCAGCAGTTTACGGGTCCTCCAAGAGACCCAGTACTTC; J gene: TRBJ2-5; V gene: TRBV28; D gene: .; clone size: few
CDR3 protein: CASSLVGAYTDTQYF; CDR3 DNA: TGTGCCAGCAGCTTAGTTGGAGCGTACACAGATACGCAGTATTTT; J gene: TRBJ2-3; V gene: TRBV7-3; D gene: .; clone size: .
CDR3 protein: CASSDRDRGLQETQYF; CDR3 DNA: TGCGCCAGCAGCGACCGGGACAGGGGGCTACAAGAGACCCAGTACTTC; J gene: TRBJ2-5; V gene: TRBV5-1; D gene: TRBD1; clone size: .
CDR3 protein: CSARDPGRNQPQHF; CDR3 DNA: TGCAGTGCTAGAGATCCAGGGCGGAATCAGCCCCAGCATTTT; J gene: TRBJ1-5; V gene: TRBV20-1; D gene: .; clone size: few